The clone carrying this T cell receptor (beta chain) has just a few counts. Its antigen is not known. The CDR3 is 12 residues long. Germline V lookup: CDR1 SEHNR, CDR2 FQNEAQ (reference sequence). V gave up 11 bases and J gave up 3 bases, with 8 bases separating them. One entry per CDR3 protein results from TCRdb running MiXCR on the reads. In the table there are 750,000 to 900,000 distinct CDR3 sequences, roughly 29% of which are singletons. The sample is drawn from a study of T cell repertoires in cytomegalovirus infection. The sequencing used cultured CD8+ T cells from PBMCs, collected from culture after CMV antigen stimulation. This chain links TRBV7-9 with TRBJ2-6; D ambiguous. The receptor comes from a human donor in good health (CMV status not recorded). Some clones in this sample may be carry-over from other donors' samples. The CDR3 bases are TGTGCCTTAATGGATGGGGCCAACGTCCTGACTTTC. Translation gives CALMDGANVLTF.